This T cell receptor (beta chain) stems from a study of shared clonotypes between healthy human individuals (dated by TCRdb to 2018 to 2020). Regarding the study in general: A couple of women and a few men aged 18 to 49 years were included in the cohort. For each donor, CD4 naive and CD4 memory were each run on three plates, CD8 naive on two plates, and CD8 memory on one plate. To estimate repertoire size and how much clonotype sharing occurs between individuals, the study deeply sequenced the blood TCR repertoires of a handful of healthy adults. Different laboratories and diverse techniques were used to prepare libraries and sequence TCR repertoires, to increase sequencing depth and limit assay-specific biases. Per donor, leukapheresis produced somewhere between about 0.8 and 9 billion PBMCs. Here is what the overall study found, with its caveats: Sampling was restricted to blood, and TCR repertoires in tissues likely differ from the TCR repertoires found in blood. Naive subsets generally had larger estimated clonotype richness than memory subsets. Because the study included a small number of donors, the genetic and exposure-history diversity represented was limited. Pairwise subsampling led to the expectation that sequencing depth would affect the degree of clonotype sharing among donors. When a few donors were compared, the shared fraction of clonotypes was around 4.6% for naive CD4, more than 3% for naive CD8, more than 2% for memory CD4, and roughly 0.43% for memory CD8. Even with the large sequencing depth, rarefaction of the sorted-subset datasets indicated that sequencing was incomplete. Compared with non-shared clonotypes, the clonotypes found in all four sorted-subset donors had higher generation probabilities.

About this clone itself: Its antigen is currently not known. Per-nucleotide qualities are absent, and no much larger clonotype sits a single base away.

TCR CDR3 regions were amplified from genomic DNA by multiplex PCR using the deep immunoSEQ assay. Genomic DNA extracted from each cell subset was distributed evenly over all wells of several immunoSEQ 96-well plates, and each plate served as one replicate. For sorted subsets, 200 to 250 ng genomic DNA, equal to tens of thousands of T cell genomes, was loaded into each replicate PCR. Purified libraries were quantified with a Qubit 3.0 fluorometer, sized on a Bioanalyzer 2100, and re-quantified with the KAPA Library Quantification kit. Each immunoSEQ 96-well plate was sequenced on its own single-read 150-cycle Illumina NextSeq 550 flow cell. Per the authors' processing: Because the immunoSEQ output held only junctional sequences and lacked quality scores, the filtering could not match the filtering applied to full-length reads. To assign V/J genes and CDR3, sequences were annotated against IMGT germline references using PyIR, a Python wrapper for IgBLAST v1.9. Any read was removed if the V/J assignment was weak (E-value above 1e-6), the CDR3 was missing, or the read contained stop codons, out-of-frame junctions, or ambiguous translated residues. V3J clonotypes were defined as sequences sharing the same inferred V gene, J gene, and CDR3 amino acid sequence. Percentage overlap between repertoires was calculated by dividing the number of shared unique clonotypes by the size of the smaller repertoire. Richness of each repertoire was evaluated using RTK rarefaction, the Chao1 estimator, and Recon v2.1 estimates of unobserved clonotypes. Generation probabilities were computed with OLGA for all TCRbeta clonotypes obtained by the gDNA method from four donors. The table was pulled from immuneACCESS by TCRdb, which kept in-frame rearrangements only. Such tables lose some clones; where checked, under half of the loss comes from unresolved V genes, and the rest has no known cause. V, J and clone size are taken as reported in that table, and D and trimming were inferred from the DNA itself. The table for this sample lists 730,000 or so clones; roughly 78% of them were counted only once. The ten largest clonotypes hold approximately 1.8% of the sample.

The donors were healthy, HIV-negative adults who had no recently reported acute infections or vaccinations. Only Caucasian adults living in Nashville, Tennessee, USA were represented among the donors. Magnetic negative selection was used to enrich CD4+ T cells, after which naive cells were positively selected on CD45RA and the negative fraction became the memory subset. Blood was collected by leukapheresis, and PBMCs were isolated by Ficoll-Histopaque density gradient centrifugation and then cryopreserved in liquid nitrogen vapor phase. Analytical flow cytometry was used to check the purity and quantity of each magnetically sorted T cell population. Genomic DNA was isolated from every sorted fraction and measured by UV absorbance on a Nanodrop 2000c. At the junction V is shortened by 6 bases and J by 6 bases; bases outside the gene matches: 7. CDR1 is given as SGHAT and CDR2 as FQNNGV, both from the germline V gene. From cysteine to phenylalanine, the CDR3 is 13 amino acids long. Only the CDR3 portion is preserved as DNA: 39 bases, with reading frame beginning at the first base.

The clonotype comes from a woman between 25 and 40 years old in good health. The rearranged segments are TRBV11-2 and TRBJ1-1, with 7 bases matching TRBD1. The sequenced sample was memory CD4+ T cells sorted from blood. Sample cell subset or site, as interpreted from the label and publication: CD45RA-negative fraction. The CDR3 protein sequence reads: CASSDRGLSEAFF. The bases are TGTGCCAGCAGTGATAGGGGGCTCTCTGAAGCTTTCTTT.